This T cell receptor (beta chain) emerged from a study of blood T cells in healthy people across ages. Study-level information: Template-switching capture recovered about one barcoded beta molecule per two T cells.

Each sample gave at least 6.5 million isolated PBMCs. Note on this clonotype: Its target is unknown.

Next came a second PCR, run for roughly 6 to 11 cycles, which used a sample-barcoded 5' primer along with a J-beta primer mix. Each CDR3 protein gets one entry after TCRdb re-called the 5' RACE reads with MiXCR. The table shows around 1,100,000 distinct CDR3 sequences, with around two fifths occurring only once. Regarding the study as a whole: PBMCs that were unsorted prevented a conclusive naive versus antigen-experienced comparison.

V shed 4 bases and J shed 2 bases, with 11 bases lying between them. The CDR3 length is 14 residues. The clonotype originates from a man aged 18 to 30 in good health. V usage is TRBV12-3 or TRBV12-4 and J usage is TRBJ1-1, with D possibly matching TRBD1 (6 bases). The sequenced sample consisted of blood. Here the CDR3 DNA reads TGTGCCAGCAGTTCGACAGGCATAAACACTGAAGCTTTCTTT. Protein: CASSSTGINTEAFF.